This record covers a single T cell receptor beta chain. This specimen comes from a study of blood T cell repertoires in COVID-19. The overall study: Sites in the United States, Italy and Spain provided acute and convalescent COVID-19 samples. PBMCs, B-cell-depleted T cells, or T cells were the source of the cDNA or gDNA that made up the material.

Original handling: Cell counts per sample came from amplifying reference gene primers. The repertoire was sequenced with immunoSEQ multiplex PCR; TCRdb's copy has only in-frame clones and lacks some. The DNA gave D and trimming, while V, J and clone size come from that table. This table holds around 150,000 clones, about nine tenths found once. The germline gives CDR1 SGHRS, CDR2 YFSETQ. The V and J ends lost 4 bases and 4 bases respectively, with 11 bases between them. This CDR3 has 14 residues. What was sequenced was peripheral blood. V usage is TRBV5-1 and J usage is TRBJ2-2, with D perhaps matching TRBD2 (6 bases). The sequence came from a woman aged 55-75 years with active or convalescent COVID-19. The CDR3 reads CASSGGPLTGELFF. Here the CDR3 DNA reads TGCGCCAGCAGCGGAGGGCCCCTCACCGGGGAGCTGTTTTTT.